This T cell receptor beta chain was found in a study of blood T cells in healthy people across ages. General study results and limits: The fall in TCR beta diversity per million T cells was roughly linear with age.

Turning to this clonotype: What it recognizes is unknown.

Through a sample-barcoded 5' primer and a J-beta primer mix, a second PCR was run for roughly 7 to 12 cycles. Each CDR3 protein gets one entry after TCRdb re-called the 5' RACE reads with MiXCR. The sample records 1.5 million to 2 million distinct CDR3 sequences, 49% being singletons. Material: blood. The source of this sequence is a woman between 40 and 50 years old in good health.

The CDR3 DNA reads TGTGCCAGCAGCGACGCTAGCGAGCGCACAGATACGCAGTATTTT. Its protein product is CASSDASERTDTQYF. The genes are TRBV6-6 and TRBJ2-3; D may be TRBD2 (6 bases). The CDR3 has 15 amino acids. Trimming removed 6 bases from V and 1 base from J, with 14 bases in between. From germline, CDR1 is MNHNY and CDR2 SVGAGI (reference sequence).